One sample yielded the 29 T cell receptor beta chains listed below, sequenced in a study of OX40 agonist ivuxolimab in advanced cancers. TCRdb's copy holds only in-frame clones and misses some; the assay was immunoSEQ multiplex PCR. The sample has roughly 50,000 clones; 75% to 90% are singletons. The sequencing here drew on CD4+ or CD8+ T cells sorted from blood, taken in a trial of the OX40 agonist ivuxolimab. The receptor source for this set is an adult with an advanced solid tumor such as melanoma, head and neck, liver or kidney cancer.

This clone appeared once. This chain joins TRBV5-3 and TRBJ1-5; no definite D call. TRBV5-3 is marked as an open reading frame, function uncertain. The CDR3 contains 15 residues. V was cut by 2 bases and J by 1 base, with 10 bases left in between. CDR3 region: CARSFPGSSNQPQHF. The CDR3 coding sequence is TGTGCCAGAAGCTTCCCCGGGAGCAGCAATCAGCCCCAGCATTTT.

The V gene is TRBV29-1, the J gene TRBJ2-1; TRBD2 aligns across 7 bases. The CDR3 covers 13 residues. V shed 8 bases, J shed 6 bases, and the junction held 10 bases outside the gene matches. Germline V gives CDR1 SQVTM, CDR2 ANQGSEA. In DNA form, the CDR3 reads TGCAGCATGGCGGGAGATATCGTCAATGAGCAGTTCTTC. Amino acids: CSMAGDIVNEQFF.

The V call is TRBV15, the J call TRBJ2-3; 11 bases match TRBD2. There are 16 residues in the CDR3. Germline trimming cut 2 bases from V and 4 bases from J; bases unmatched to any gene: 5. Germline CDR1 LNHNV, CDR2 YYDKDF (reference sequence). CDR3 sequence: CATSRTSGREPDTQYF. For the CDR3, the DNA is TGTGCCACCAGCAGAACTAGCGGGAGAGAACCAGATACGCAGTATTTT.

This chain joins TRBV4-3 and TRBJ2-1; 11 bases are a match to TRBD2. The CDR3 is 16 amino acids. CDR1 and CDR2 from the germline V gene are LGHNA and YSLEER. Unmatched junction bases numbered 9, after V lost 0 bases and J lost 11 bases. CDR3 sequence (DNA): TGCGCCAGCAGCCAAGATTTAGGGGCTAGCGGGAGGCAGCAGTTCTTC. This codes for CASSQDLGASGRQQFF.

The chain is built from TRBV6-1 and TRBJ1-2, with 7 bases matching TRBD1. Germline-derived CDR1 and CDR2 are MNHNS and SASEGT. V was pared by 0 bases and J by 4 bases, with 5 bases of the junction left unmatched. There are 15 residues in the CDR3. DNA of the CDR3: TGTGCCAGCAGTGAAGCGGCAGGGGGTAGCTATGGCTACACCTTC. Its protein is CASSEAAGGSYGYTF.

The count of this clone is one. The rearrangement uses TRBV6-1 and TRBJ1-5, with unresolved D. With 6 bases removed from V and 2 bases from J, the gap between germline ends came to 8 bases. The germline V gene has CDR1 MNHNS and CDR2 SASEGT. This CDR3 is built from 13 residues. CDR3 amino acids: CASRLFGNQPQHF. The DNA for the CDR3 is TGTGCCAGCAGGTTATTTGGCAATCAGCCCCAGCATTTT.

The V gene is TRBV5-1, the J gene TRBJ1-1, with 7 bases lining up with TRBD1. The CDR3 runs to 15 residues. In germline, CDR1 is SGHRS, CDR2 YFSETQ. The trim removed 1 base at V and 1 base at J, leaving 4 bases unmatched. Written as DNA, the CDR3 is TGCGCCAGCAGCTTGAGACAGGGAACGAACACTGAAGCTTTCTTT. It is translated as CASSLRQGTNTEAFF.

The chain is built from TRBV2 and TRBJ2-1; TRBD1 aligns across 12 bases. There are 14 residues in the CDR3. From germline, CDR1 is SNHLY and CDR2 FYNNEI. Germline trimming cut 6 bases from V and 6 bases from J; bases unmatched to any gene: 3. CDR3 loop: CASRAGQGANEQFF. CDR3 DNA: TGTGCCAGCAGAGCGGGACAGGGGGCCAATGAGCAGTTCTTC.

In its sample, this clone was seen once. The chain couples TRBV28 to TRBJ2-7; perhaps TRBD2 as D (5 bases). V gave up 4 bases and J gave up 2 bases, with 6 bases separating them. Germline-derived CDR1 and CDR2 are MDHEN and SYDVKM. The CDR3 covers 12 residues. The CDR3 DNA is TGTGCCAGCAGTTCCGGGACCTACGAGCAGTACTTC. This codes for CASSSGTYEQYF.

The CDR3 nucleotides read TGTGCCACCAGATTGCGACAGGGAAGTCCTTTTATGCACTCTGGAAACACCATATATTTT. As protein: CATRLRQGSPFMHSGNTIYF. The chain carries TRBV15 and TRBJ1-3, with 7 bases lining up with TRBD1. The CDR3 is made up of 20 amino acids. Germline V CDR1 and CDR2: LNHNV, YYDKDF (reference sequence). The junction had 20 bases not matched to a gene; V was cut back by 6 bases and J by 0 bases.

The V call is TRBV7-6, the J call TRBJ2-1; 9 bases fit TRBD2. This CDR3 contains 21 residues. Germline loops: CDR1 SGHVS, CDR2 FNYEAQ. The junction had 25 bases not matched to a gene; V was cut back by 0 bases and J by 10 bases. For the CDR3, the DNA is TGTGCCAGCAGCTTAGCACTACCTTTACCCCTTTCTAGCGGGAATGTGCACGAGCAGTTCTTC. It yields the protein CASSLALPLPLSSGNVHEQFF.

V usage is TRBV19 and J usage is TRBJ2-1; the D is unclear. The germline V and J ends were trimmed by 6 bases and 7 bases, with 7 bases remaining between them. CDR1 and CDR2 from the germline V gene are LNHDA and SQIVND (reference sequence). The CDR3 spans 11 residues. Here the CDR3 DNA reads TGTGCCAGTAGGTACGGGAATGAGCAGTTCTTC. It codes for CASRYGNEQFF.

CDR3 in amino acids: CASSLDSYGYTF. In nucleotides, the CDR3 is TGTGCCAGCAGCCTCGACAGCTATGGCTACACCTTC. This chain uses TRBV7-8 with TRBJ1-2; D possibly corresponds to TRBD1 (5 bases). The CDR3 length is 12 residues. Trimming left V 5 bases short and J 4 bases short, with 8 bases between. Per germline, CDR1 SGHVS and CDR2 FQNEAQ. Complete variable domain (other parts from reference TRBV7-8 and TRBJ1-2): GAGVSQSPRYKVAKRGQDVALRCDPISGHVSLFWYQQALGQGPEFLTYFQNEAQLDKSGLPSDRFFAERPEGSVSTLKIQRTQQEDSAVYLCASSLDSYGYTFGSGTRLTVV.

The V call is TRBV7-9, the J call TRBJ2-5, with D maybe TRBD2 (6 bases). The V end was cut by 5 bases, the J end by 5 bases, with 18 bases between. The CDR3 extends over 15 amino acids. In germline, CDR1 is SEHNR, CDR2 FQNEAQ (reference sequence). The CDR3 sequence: CASSLRDSGPETQYF. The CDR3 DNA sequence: TGTGCCAGCAGCCTGCGGGACTCAGGGCCGGAGACCCAGTACTTC. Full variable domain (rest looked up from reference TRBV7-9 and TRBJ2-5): DTGVSQNPRHKITKRGQNVTFRCDPISEHNRLYWYRQTLGQGPEFLTYFQNEAQLEKSRLLSDRFSAERPKGSFSTLEIQRTEQGDSAMYLCASSLRDSGPETQYFGPGTRLLVL.

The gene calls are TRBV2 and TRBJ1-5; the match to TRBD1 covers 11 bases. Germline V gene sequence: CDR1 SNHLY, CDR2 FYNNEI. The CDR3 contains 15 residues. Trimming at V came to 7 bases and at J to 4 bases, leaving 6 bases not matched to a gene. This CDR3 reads CASTPDRGRNQPQHF. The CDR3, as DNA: TGTGCCAGCACCCCGGACAGGGGGCGAAATCAGCCCCAGCATTTT.

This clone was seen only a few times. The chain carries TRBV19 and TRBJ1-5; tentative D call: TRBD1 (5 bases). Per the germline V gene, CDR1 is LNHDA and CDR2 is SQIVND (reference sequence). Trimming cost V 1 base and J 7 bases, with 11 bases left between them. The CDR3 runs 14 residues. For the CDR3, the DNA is TGTGCCAGTAGTATAGGGGACCCCAGGCAGCCCCAGCATTTT. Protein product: CASSIGDPRQPQHF. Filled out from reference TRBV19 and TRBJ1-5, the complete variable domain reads DGGITQSPKYLFRKEGQNVTLSCEQNLNHDAMYWYRQDPGQGLRLIYYSQIVNDFQKGDIAEGYSVSREKKESFPLTVTSAQKNPTAFYLCASSIGDPRQPQHFGDGTRLSIL.

The DNA of the CDR3 is TGTGCCAGCAGTTATAGTGTGGCAGGGGTGTTTGGGCAGTACTTC. This translates into CASSYSVAGVFGQYF. The chain employs TRBV6-5 and TRBJ2-7, with TRBD1 as a possible D gene (6 bases). Trimming removed 3 bases at V and 9 bases at J, with 21 bases between. The CDR3 loop spans 15 amino acids. Germline lookup yields CDR1 MNHEY and CDR2 SVGAGI.

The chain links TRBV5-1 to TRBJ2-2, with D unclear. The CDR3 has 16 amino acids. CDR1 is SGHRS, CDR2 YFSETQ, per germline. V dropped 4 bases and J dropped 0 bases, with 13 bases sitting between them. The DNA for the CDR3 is TGCGCCAGCAGCGACGTAGTGGGCGCGAACACCGGGGAGCTGTTTTTT. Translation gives CASSDVVGANTGELFF. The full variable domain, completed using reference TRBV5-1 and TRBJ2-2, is KAGVTQTPRYLIKTRGQQVTLSCSPISGHRSVSWYQQTPGQGLQFLFEYFSETQRNKGNFPGRFSGRQFSNSRSEMNVSTLELGDSALYLCASSDVVGANTGELFFGEGSRLTVL.

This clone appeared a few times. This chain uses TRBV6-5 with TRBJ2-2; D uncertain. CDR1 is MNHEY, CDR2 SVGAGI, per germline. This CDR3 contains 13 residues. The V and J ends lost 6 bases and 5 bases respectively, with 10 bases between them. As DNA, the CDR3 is TGTGCCAGCAGGCCCCATGGGACCGGGGAGCTGTTTTTT. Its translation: CASRPHGTGELFF.

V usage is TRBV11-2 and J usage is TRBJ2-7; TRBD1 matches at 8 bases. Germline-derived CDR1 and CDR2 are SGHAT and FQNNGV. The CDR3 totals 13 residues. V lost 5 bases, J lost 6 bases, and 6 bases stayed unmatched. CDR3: CASSQDRGIEQYF. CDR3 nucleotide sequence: TGTGCCAGCAGCCAAGACAGGGGAATCGAGCAGTACTTC. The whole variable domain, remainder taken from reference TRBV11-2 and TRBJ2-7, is EAGVAQSPRYKIIEKRQSVAFWCNPISGHATLYWYQQILGQGPKLLIQFQNNGVVDDSQLPKDRFSAERLKGVDSTLKIQPAKLEDSAVYLCASSQDRGIEQYFGPGTRLTVT.

The CDR3 is CASRQGGGYEQYF. The CDR3 bases are TGTGCCAGCAGACAGGGTGGAGGCTACGAGCAGTACTTC. The chain joins TRBV6-6 to TRBJ2-7, with D perhaps matching TRBD1 (6 bases). This CDR3 is 13 amino acids long. CDR1 MNHNY and CDR2 SVGAGI come from the germline V gene (reference sequence). V lost 6 bases to trimming and J lost 3 bases, with 12 bases between them.

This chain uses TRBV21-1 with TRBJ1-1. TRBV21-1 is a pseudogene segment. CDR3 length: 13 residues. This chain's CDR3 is CASSSHYGLGAFF. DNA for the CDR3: TGTGCCAGCAGCAGTCACTACGGGTTAGGAGCTTTCTTT.

Written as DNA, the CDR3 is TGTGCCAGCAGCAGGGGGGTTTTGAACACTGAAGCTTTCTTT. As protein: CASSRGVLNTEAFF. The chain links TRBV7-3 to TRBJ1-1; TRBD1 might be the D (6 bases). Germline values: CDR1 SGHTA, CDR2 FQGTGA. V lost 5 bases to trimming and J lost 0 bases, with 10 bases between them. The CDR3 is made up of 14 amino acids. The complete variable domain, with remaining parts taken from reference TRBV7-3 and TRBJ1-1, reads GAGVSQTPSNKVTEKGKYVELRCDPISGHTALYWYRQSLGQGPEFLIYFQGTGAADDSGLPNDRFFAVRPEGSVSTLKIQRTERGDSAVYLCASSRGVLNTEAFFGQGTRLTVV.

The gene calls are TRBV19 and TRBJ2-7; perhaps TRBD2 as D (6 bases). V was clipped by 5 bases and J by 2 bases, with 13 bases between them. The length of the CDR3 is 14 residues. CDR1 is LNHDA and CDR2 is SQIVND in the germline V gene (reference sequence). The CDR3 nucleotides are TGTGCCAGTAGTCGGGACTCCAGCCCCTACGAGCAGTACTTC. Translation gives CASSRDSSPYEQYF.

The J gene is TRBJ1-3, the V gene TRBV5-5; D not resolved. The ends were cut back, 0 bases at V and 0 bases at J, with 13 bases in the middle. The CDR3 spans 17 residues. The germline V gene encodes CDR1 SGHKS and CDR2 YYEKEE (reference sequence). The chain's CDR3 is CASSLGGRGNSGNTIYF. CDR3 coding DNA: TGTGCCAGCAGCTTGGGAGGTCGGGGAAACTCTGGAAACACCATATATTTT. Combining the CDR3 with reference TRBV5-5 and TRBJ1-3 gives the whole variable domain DAGVTQSPTHLIKTRGQQVTLRCSPISGHKSVSWYQQVLGQGPQFIFQYYEKEERGRGNFPDRFSARQFPNYSSELNVNALLLGDSALYLCASSLGGRGNSGNTIYFGEGSWLTVV.

The CDR3 bases are TGTGCCAGCAGCTTAGAAGGGACAGGGGGCTATGGCTACACCTTC. This sequence encodes CASSLEGTGGYGYTF. The gene calls are TRBV7-9 and TRBJ1-2; 11 bases are a match to TRBD1. The CDR3 has 15 residues. Germline assignment: CDR1 SEHNR and CDR2 FQNEAQ (reference sequence). J gave up 4 bases and V 1 base, and 2 bases lay outside the gene matches.

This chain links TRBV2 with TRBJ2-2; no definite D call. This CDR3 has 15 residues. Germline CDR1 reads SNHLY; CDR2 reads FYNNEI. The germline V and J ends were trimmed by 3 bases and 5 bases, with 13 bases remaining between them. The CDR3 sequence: CASSDFSFLTGELFF. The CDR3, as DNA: TGTGCCAGCAGTGATTTTAGTTTTCTGACCGGGGAGCTGTTTTTT.

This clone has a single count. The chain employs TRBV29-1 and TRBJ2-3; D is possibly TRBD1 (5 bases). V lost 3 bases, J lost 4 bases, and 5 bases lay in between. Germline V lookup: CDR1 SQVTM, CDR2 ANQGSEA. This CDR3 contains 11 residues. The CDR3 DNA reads TGCAGCGTTGACAGGGCAGATACGCAGTATTTT. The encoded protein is CSVDRADTQYF.

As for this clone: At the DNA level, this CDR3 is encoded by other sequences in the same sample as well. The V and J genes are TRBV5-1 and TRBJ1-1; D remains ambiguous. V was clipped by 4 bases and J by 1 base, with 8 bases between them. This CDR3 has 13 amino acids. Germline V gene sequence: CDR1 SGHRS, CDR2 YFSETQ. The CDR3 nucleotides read TGCGCCAGCAGCCCTGGGCCGAACACTGAAGCTTTCTTT. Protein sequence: CASSPGPNTEAFF.